A selection of T cell receptor beta chains follows, all from one sample in a study of blood T cells in healthy people across ages. TCRdb re-called the 5' RACE reads with MiXCR, one entry per CDR3 protein. The data show 1.4 million or so distinct CDR3 sequences, about 42% seen once. The sample comprised blood. The receptors originated from a woman aged 18-29 years in good health. Each CDR3 is given with its conserved first and last residue. D genes are given only for firm matches. Clone sizes are given selectively: once, few, many, or a class where the clone is expanded.

cdr3_length: 14; d_call: -; clone_size: few; j_call: TRBJ2-4; v_call: TRBV7-2; cdr3_aa: CASSPDRGRNIQYF; cdr3_nt: TGTGCCAGCAGCCCAGACAGAGGGAGAAACATTCAGTACTTC
cdr3_length: 15; d_call: -; clone_size: -; j_call: TRBJ2-7; v_call: TRBV4-1; cdr3_aa: CASTELQGGPYEQYF; cdr3_nt: TGCGCCAGCACGGAGTTACAGGGAGGGCCCTACGAGCAGTACTTC
cdr3_length: 15; d_call: -; clone_size: -; j_call: TRBJ1-6; v_call: TRBV11-2; cdr3_aa: CASAEQGTYNSPLHF; cdr3_nt: TGTGCCAGCGCCGAACAGGGAACCTATAATTCACCCCTCCACTTT
cdr3_length: 10; d_call: -; clone_size: -; j_call: TRBJ2-5; v_call: TRBV12-3/TRBV12-4; cdr3_aa: CASGWDEQYF; cdr3_nt: TGTGCCAGCGGTTGGGATGAGCAGTACTTC
cdr3_length: 16; d_call: -; clone_size: -; j_call: TRBJ1-2; v_call: TRBV27; cdr3_aa: CASSLIPRGAHYGYTF; cdr3_nt: TGTGCCAGCAGTCTCATCCCCCGGGGGGCGCACTATGGCTACACCTTC
cdr3_length: 14; d_call: -; clone_size: -; j_call: TRBJ2-5; v_call: TRBV12-3/TRBV12-4; cdr3_aa: CASSLDPPQETQYF; cdr3_nt: TGTGCCAGCAGTTTAGATCCTCCCCAAGAGACCCAGTACTTC
cdr3_length: 14; d_call: -; clone_size: -; j_call: TRBJ2-1; v_call: TRBV6-6; cdr3_aa: CASFLGESYNEQFF; cdr3_nt: TGTGCCAGCTTTCTAGGGGAATCCTACAATGAGCAGTTCTTC
cdr3_length: 17; d_call: TRBD1; clone_size: -; j_call: TRBJ1-1; v_call: TRBV7-3; cdr3_aa: CASSLRGRGLPNTEAFF; cdr3_nt: TGTGCCAGCAGCTTAAGGGGCAGGGGGCTGCCGAACACTGAAGCTTTCTTT
cdr3_length: 14; d_call: -; clone_size: -; j_call: TRBJ2-1; v_call: TRBV10-3; cdr3_aa: CAISEETVYNEQFF; cdr3_nt: TGTGCCATCAGTGAAGAGACGGTTTACAATGAGCAGTTCTTC
cdr3_length: 12; d_call: -; clone_size: few; j_call: TRBJ2-7; v_call: TRBV29-1; cdr3_aa: CSVEAVPGEQYF; cdr3_nt: TGCAGCGTTGAGGCAGTACCTGGCGAGCAGTACTTC
cdr3_length: 14; d_call: TRBD1; clone_size: -; j_call: TRBJ2-3; v_call: TRBV6-2/TRBV6-3; cdr3_aa: CASSSRGHRDAQYF; cdr3_nt: TGTGCCAGCAGTTCCAGGGGGCATCGGGATGCGCAGTATTTT
cdr3_length: 14; d_call: -; clone_size: many; j_call: TRBJ2-3; v_call: TRBV25-1; cdr3_aa: CASSVGEITDTQYF; cdr3_nt: TGTGCCAGCAGTGTCGGGGAGATAACAGATACGCAGTATTTT
cdr3_length: 14; d_call: TRBD1; clone_size: many; j_call: TRBJ2-7; v_call: TRBV20-1; cdr3_aa: CSARDPGQGYEQYF; cdr3_nt: TGCAGTGCTAGAGATCCGGGACAGGGCTACGAGCAGTACTTC
cdr3_length: 14; d_call: -; clone_size: -; j_call: TRBJ1-2; v_call: TRBV5-6; cdr3_aa: CASSPTDSLYGYTF; cdr3_nt: TGTGCCAGCAGCCCGACGGACAGCCTCTATGGCTACACCTTC
cdr3_length: 13; d_call: -; clone_size: -; j_call: TRBJ2-1; v_call: TRBV25-1; cdr3_aa: CATTGTRHNEQFF; cdr3_nt: TGTGCCACCACAGGGACCAGGCACAATGAGCAGTTCTTC
cdr3_length: 14; d_call: -; clone_size: -; j_call: TRBJ1-1; v_call: TRBV5-1; cdr3_aa: CASSPGRANTEAFF; cdr3_nt: TGCGCCAGCAGCCCGGGACGGGCGAACACTGAAGCTTTCTTT
cdr3_length: 15; d_call: -; clone_size: -; j_call: TRBJ2-2; v_call: TRBV7-2; cdr3_aa: CASSFTVVNTGELFF; cdr3_nt: TGTGCCAGCAGCTTCACCGTGGTGAACACCGGGGAGCTGTTTTTT
cdr3_length: 14; d_call: TRBD2; clone_size: -; j_call: TRBJ2-3; v_call: TRBV7-9; cdr3_aa: CASRDGLATDTQYF; cdr3_nt: TGTGCCAGCAGGGATGGACTAGCCACAGATACGCAGTATTTT
cdr3_length: 14; d_call: -; clone_size: -; j_call: TRBJ2-4; v_call: TRBV6-2/TRBV6-3; cdr3_aa: CASSEGGPRNIQYF; cdr3_nt: TGTGCCAGCAGCGAGGGGGGGCCCAGAAACATTCAGTACTTC
cdr3_length: 14; d_call: -; clone_size: -; j_call: TRBJ2-1; v_call: TRBV29-1; cdr3_aa: CSVEDRVSYNEQFF; cdr3_nt: TGCAGCGTTGAAGATCGGGTATCCTACAATGAGCAGTTCTTC
cdr3_length: 11; d_call: -; clone_size: -; j_call: TRBJ2-7; v_call: TRBV24-1; cdr3_aa: CATRTVDEQYF; cdr3_nt: TGTGCCACCAGGACTGTGGATGAGCAGTACTTC
cdr3_length: 15; d_call: -; clone_size: once; j_call: TRBJ2-7; v_call: TRBV4-1; cdr3_aa: CAGSQGPGGPYEQYF; cdr3_nt: TGCGCCGGCAGCCAAGGACCCGGGGGCCCCTACGAGCAGTACTTC
cdr3_length: 15; d_call: -; clone_size: -; j_call: TRBJ1-2; v_call: TRBV4-3; cdr3_aa: CASSQDLGRGGGYTF; cdr3_nt: TGCGCCAGCAGCCAAGATCTTGGGAGGGGCGGGGGCTACACCTTC
cdr3_length: 14; d_call: -; clone_size: once; j_call: TRBJ1-2; v_call: TRBV20-1; cdr3_aa: CSARRGGPVGGYTF; cdr3_nt: TGCAGTGCTAGAAGGGGGGGGCCCGTTGGTGGCTACACCTTC
cdr3_length: 16; d_call: TRBD2; clone_size: -; j_call: TRBJ2-3; v_call: TRBV10-3; cdr3_aa: CAIRQRAGGSTDTQYF; cdr3_nt: TGTGCCATCAGACAAAGAGCGGGGGGGAGCACAGATACGCAGTATTTT
cdr3_length: 15; d_call: -; clone_size: -; j_call: TRBJ2-1; v_call: TRBV2; cdr3_aa: CASSEIRGRYNEQFF; cdr3_nt: TGTGCCAGCAGTGAAATTCGGGGGAGGTACAATGAGCAGTTCTTC
cdr3_length: 13; d_call: TRBD2; clone_size: few; j_call: TRBJ2-1; v_call: TRBV20-1; cdr3_aa: CSGAGGVYNEQFF; cdr3_nt: TGCAGCGGCGCGGGAGGGGTCTACAATGAGCAGTTCTTC
cdr3_length: 15; d_call: TRBD1; clone_size: -; j_call: TRBJ2-5; v_call: TRBV6-6; cdr3_aa: CASSGPGQGRETQYF; cdr3_nt: TGTGCCAGCAGTGGACCGGGACAGGGGCGGGAGACCCAGTACTTC
cdr3_length: 13; d_call: -; clone_size: -; j_call: TRBJ1-5; v_call: TRBV9; cdr3_aa: CASSVVAGQPQHF; cdr3_nt: TGTGCCAGCAGCGTAGTGGCTGGGCAGCCCCAGCATTTT
cdr3_length: 15; d_call: TRBD1; clone_size: once; j_call: TRBJ2-5; v_call: TRBV5-1; cdr3_aa: CASSLPQGVTETQYF; cdr3_nt: TGCGCCAGCAGCCTCCCCCAGGGGGTAACGGAGACCCAGTACTTC
cdr3_length: 15; d_call: -; clone_size: -; j_call: TRBJ2-1; v_call: TRBV5-1; cdr3_aa: CASSSGGLSHNEQFF; cdr3_nt: TGCGCCAGCAGCTCAGGGGGGCTGTCTCACAATGAGCAGTTCTTC
cdr3_length: 13; d_call: -; clone_size: -; j_call: TRBJ1-1; v_call: TRBV20-1; cdr3_aa: CSAPDRRGTEAFF; cdr3_nt: TGCAGTGCTCCTGACAGGCGGGGCACTGAAGCTTTCTTT
cdr3_length: 14; d_call: TRBD2; clone_size: few; j_call: TRBJ2-3; v_call: TRBV28; cdr3_aa: CASKLAGSADTQYF; cdr3_nt: TGTGCCAGCAAACTAGCGGGAAGCGCAGATACGCAGTATTTT
cdr3_length: 16; d_call: TRBD2; clone_size: few; j_call: TRBJ2-7; v_call: TRBV20-1; cdr3_aa: CSARDVLAGAYNEQYF; cdr3_nt: TGCAGTGCTAGAGATGTCCTTGCGGGAGCCTACAATGAGCAGTACTTC
cdr3_length: 16; d_call: TRBD2; clone_size: -; j_call: TRBJ2-2; v_call: TRBV4-3; cdr3_aa: CASSQDRTRNTGELFF; cdr3_nt: TGCGCCAGCAGCCAGGATAGGACTAGAAACACCGGGGAGCTGTTTTTT
cdr3_length: 14; d_call: -; clone_size: -; j_call: TRBJ2-5; v_call: TRBV10-2; cdr3_aa: CASSAGTSQETQYF; cdr3_nt: TGCGCCAGCAGTGCCGGGACGTCCCAAGAGACCCAGTACTTC
cdr3_length: 12; d_call: -; clone_size: -; j_call: TRBJ2-7; v_call: TRBV28; cdr3_aa: CASSLIFYEQYF; cdr3_nt: TGTGCCAGCAGTCTAATTTTCTACGAGCAGTACTTC
cdr3_length: 16; d_call: TRBD1; clone_size: -; j_call: TRBJ2-3; v_call: TRBV2; cdr3_aa: CASRKTGTKGTDTQYF; cdr3_nt: TGTGCCAGCAGAAAGACAGGGACCAAGGGCACAGATACGCAGTATTTT
cdr3_length: 13; d_call: -; clone_size: few; j_call: TRBJ1-2; v_call: TRBV6-5; cdr3_aa: CATTPGKGYGYTF; cdr3_nt: TGTGCCACGACCCCGGGGAAGGGCTATGGCTACACCTTC